This record concerns one TCR beta chain sequence. Germline-derived CDR1 and CDR2 are LGHDT and YNNKEL (reference sequence). Trimming removed 1 base at V and 7 bases at J, with 13 bases between. The CDR3 loop spans 15 amino acids. The method was immunoSEQ multiplex PCR; TCRdb's version includes in-frame clones alone and lacks a portion of them. The sample shows around 140,000 clones, roughly 90% of them seen only once. This sample was taken from a study of control samples from healthy donors and cancer patients. The sequenced material came from blood. The source is a woman aged 45-65 years in good health. The chain uses TRBV3-1 (or the pseudogene TRBV3-2) and TRBJ2-2; tentatively, D is TRBD1 or TRBD2 (6 bases each). The CDR3 nucleotides read TGTGCCAGCAGCCAAGTGGGGGCGCGGGGCGGGGAGCTGTTTTTT. It translates to CASSQVGARGGELFF.